This entry lists 26 T cell receptor beta chains sequenced from one sample in a study of T cells after yellow fever vaccination. TCRdb itself ran the 5' RACE reads through MiXCR, one entry per CDR3 protein. In the table there are about 310,000 distinct CDR3 sequences, around 3.6% of which are singletons. The specimen was PBMCs, collected on the day of the yellow fever booster vaccination. The source is a man between 18 and 29 years old who received the YFV17D yellow fever vaccine.

This clonotype was detected ten times or more. V usage is TRBV6-2 or TRBV6-3 and J usage is TRBJ2-7, with D possibly TRBD1 on 6 matching bases. V shed 7 bases and J shed 7 bases, with 14 bases lying between them. CDR1 MNHEY and CDR2 SVGEGT come from the germline V gene. There are 12 residues in the CDR3. The CDR3 protein is CASTQGKGEQYV. The CDR3 DNA is TGTGCCAGCACCCAGGGGAAGGGTGAGCAGTACGTC.

This clonotype was detected many times. In DNA form, the CDR3 reads TGTGCCAGCAGCTTAGTTCGTTACAGTTCCTACGAGCAGTACTTC. As protein: CASSLVRYSSYEQYF. The V call is TRBV7-2, the J call TRBJ2-7, with no clear D. Trimming cost V 1 base and J 1 base, with 11 bases left between them. The CDR3 length is 15 residues. Per germline, CDR1 SGHTA and CDR2 FQGNSA.

The chain is built from TRBV7-9 and TRBJ2-3; no clear D. CDR1 SEHNR and CDR2 FQNEAQ come from the germline V gene (reference sequence). This CDR3 spans 18 amino acids. The V end was cut by 1 base, the J end by 0 bases, with 17 bases between. For the CDR3, the DNA is TGTGCCAGCAGCTTAGGTCGTCTACAGAGTCGGAGCACAGATACGCAGTATTTT. It is translated as CASSLGRLQSRSTDTQYF.

At least ten counts were recorded for this clonotype. The chain couples TRBV7-6 to TRBJ2-3; 10 bases are shared with TRBD2. Germline loops: CDR1 SGHVS, CDR2 FNYEAQ. With 1 base clipped from V and 8 bases from J, the junction kept 12 bases outside the gene matches. The CDR3 is 17 amino acids. CDR3 bases: TGTGCCAGCAGCTTAGAGGCAGCGGGGGGGCTTTATGGTACGCAGTATTTT. This encodes CASSLEAAGGLYGTQYF.

This clonotype was observed at least ten times. J is TRBJ2-7 and V is TRBV15; 12 nucleotides agree with TRBD2. Germline CDR1 reads LNHNV; CDR2 reads YYDKDF (reference sequence). V was pared by 0 bases and J by 4 bases, with 7 bases of the junction left unmatched. This CDR3 spans 17 amino acids. The CDR3 here is CATSRELAGGKQYEQYF. The CDR3 coding sequence is TGTGCCACCAGCAGAGAACTAGCGGGGGGAAAACAGTACGAGCAGTACTTC.

The V and J genes are TRBV28 and TRBJ2-3; TRBD2 is a possible D gene (5 bases). The germline gives CDR1 MDHEN, CDR2 SYDVKM. CDR3 length: 15 residues. V was shortened by 11 bases and J by 3 bases, with 21 bases between the two germline ends. The CDR3 region is CAGFLPQSGTDTQYF. The CDR3 DNA sequence: TGTGCCGGCTTCCTCCCTCAATCGGGGACAGATACGCAGTATTTT.

V and J are TRBV9 and TRBJ2-3; tentative D call: TRBD2 (6 bases). The V end lost 3 bases, the J end lost 1 base, and 15 bases lay between the germline ends. There are 16 residues in the CDR3. In germline, CDR1 is SGDLS, CDR2 YYNGEE. Written as DNA, the CDR3 is TGTGCCAGCAGCGCCTCCCGACTAGACGGCACAGATACGCAGTATTTT. The encoded protein is CASSASRLDGTDTQYF.

V usage is TRBV10-3 and J usage is TRBJ2-7; D gene ambiguous. Germline loops: CDR1 ENHRY, CDR2 SYGVKD. The CDR3 is 13 residues long. Trimming shortened V by 7 bases and J by 3 bases, and 13 bases separated the two germline ends. The CDR3 loop is CAIKESWDYEQYF. CDR3 nucleotide sequence: TGTGCCATCAAGGAATCGTGGGACTACGAGCAGTACTTC.

This clonotype has only a few counts. This sequence joins TRBV3-1 and TRBJ2-1; 7 bases line up with TRBD2. This CDR3 contains 15 residues. Germline-derived CDR1 and CDR2 are LGHDT and YNNKEL (reference sequence). The V and J ends lost 4 bases and 10 bases, in that order; junction bases with no gene match: 13. The CDR3 reads CASSRGGPRPREQFF. CDR3 sequence (DNA): TGTGCCAGCAGCCGCGGGGGACCGCGGCCCCGGGAGCAGTTCTTC.

The chain has TRBV7-9 and TRBJ2-5; D gene ambiguous. V was clipped by 4 bases and J by 10 bases, with 13 bases between them. This CDR3 contains 12 residues. Per the germline V gene, CDR1 is SEHNR and CDR2 is FQNEAQ (reference sequence). CDR3 sequence (DNA): TGTGCCAGCAGCTACGGGTCGCCCCACCAGTACTTC. Residues: CASSYGSPHQYF.

This clonotype was recorded at least ten times. The DNA for the CDR3 is TGTGCCAGCAGCTTAGAATGGGCCGGGGAGCTGTTTTTT. Translated, it gives CASSLEWAGELFF. This chain joins TRBV7-9 and TRBJ2-2; D unresolved. This CDR3 contains 13 residues. CDR1 is SEHNR, CDR2 FQNEAQ, per germline (reference sequence). V was cut by 1 base and J by 6 bases, with 6 bases left in between.

The chain uses TRBV6-2 or TRBV6-3 and TRBJ2-3, with D maybe TRBD2 (5 bases). The germline V gene has CDR1 MNHEY and CDR2 SVGEGT. The CDR3 is 13 residues long. V lost 6 bases and J lost 8, with 15 bases in between. The CDR3 DNA is TGTGCCAGCAGACAACTAGAAAGCAGTACGCAGTATTTT. It encodes CASRQLESSTQYF.

In this sample, this clonotype turned up many times. The rearrangement uses TRBV12-3 or TRBV12-4 and TRBJ1-2; D is possibly TRBD1 (6 bases). This CDR3 contains 16 residues. The V and J ends lost 2 bases and 4 bases respectively, with 17 bases between them. The CDR3 region is CASSLSTTGSRYGYTF. DNA for the CDR3: TGTGCCAGCAGTTTATCCACTACAGGGTCCCGCTATGGCTACACCTTC.

This clonotype was recorded at least ten times. This rearrangement joins TRBV18 to TRBJ2-3; the D is unclear. The germline V gene has CDR1 KGHSH and CDR2 LQKENI. The CDR3 is made up of 13 amino acids. The V and J ends lost 3 bases and 4 bases respectively, with 8 bases between them. This CDR3 is CASSPTGSDTQYF. The DNA of the CDR3 is TGTGCCAGCTCACCGACCGGGTCAGATACGCAGTATTTT. The full variable domain, rest sourced from reference TRBV18 and TRBJ2-3, is NAGVMQNPRHLVRRRGQEARLRCSPMKGHSHVYWYRQLPEEGLKFMVYLQKENIIDESGMPKERFSAEFPKEGPSILRIQQVVRGDSAAYFCASSPTGSDTQYFGPGTRLTVL.

This clonotype has at least ten counts. This chain links TRBV5-4 with TRBJ2-3; 11 bases match TRBD2. This CDR3 contains 16 residues. V was clipped by 1 base and J by 3 bases; unmatched bases: 4. CDR1 SGHNT and CDR2 YYREEE come from the germline V gene (reference sequence). The CDR3 DNA follows: TGTGCCAGCAGCTTGAAGCTAGCGGGGGGTACAGATACGCAGTATTTT. Its protein is CASSLKLAGGTDTQYF.

This chain connects TRBV7-6 to TRBJ1-1; D gene ambiguous. V shed 5 bases and J shed 1 base, with 14 bases lying between them. Germline lookup yields CDR1 SGHVS and CDR2 FNYEAQ. There are 15 residues in the CDR3. Here the CDR3 DNA reads TGTGCCAGCAGCCAAATGAGAGGGAAGAACACTGAAGCTTTCTTT. It codes for CASSQMRGKNTEAFF.

This CDR3 reads CASSYEPFTPGLGPEQETQYF. The CDR3 nucleotides read TGTGCCAGCAGCTACGAACCTTTTACACCGGGACTAGGGCCCGAACAAGAGACCCAGTACTTC. V is TRBV7-6 and J is TRBJ2-5; 8 positions match TRBD2. CDR3 length: 21 amino acids. V shed 4 bases and J 2 bases; nucleotides not matched to a gene: 24. The germline gives CDR1 SGHVS, CDR2 FNYEAQ.

This clonotype was recorded many times. V and J are TRBV12-3 or TRBV12-4 and TRBJ2-7; TRBD1 might be the D (8 bases). V gave up 8 bases and J gave up 2 bases, with 22 bases separating them. The CDR3 loop spans 16 amino acids. CDR3 bases: TGTGCCAGCTCAGGGGGGGGACAGGTACCGACCTACGAGCAGTACTTC. It codes for CASSGGGQVPTYEQYF.

This clonotype was detected ten times or more. The chain carries TRBV11-2 and TRBJ2-1, with no clear D. Germline-derived CDR1 and CDR2 are SGHAT and FQNNGV. The CDR3 length is 11 residues. V lost 0 bases and J 9 bases, leaving 3 bases between the germline ends. The CDR3 region has the DNA TGTGCCAGCAGCTTAGACTTTGAGCAGTTCTTC. It yields the protein CASSLDFEQFF.

In its sample, this clonotype was seen many times. The chain joins TRBV7-2 to TRBJ2-1; maybe TRBD2 (5 bases). The CDR3 sequence is 19 residues long. Germline V gene data show CDR1 as SGHTA and CDR2 as FQGNSA. V lost 0 bases to trimming and J lost 4 bases, with 22 bases between them. The CDR3: CASSLALRSGRRPYNEQFF. The DNA for the CDR3 is TGTGCCAGCAGCTTAGCGCTAAGATCGGGAAGGAGGCCTTACAATGAGCAGTTCTTC.

This clonotype was seen only a few times. The rearrangement uses TRBV5-6 and TRBJ2-7; 8 bases align to TRBD2. V shed 5 bases, J shed 4 bases, and the junction held 5 bases outside the gene matches. The CDR3 loop spans 13 amino acids. Germline assignment: CDR1 SGHDT and CDR2 YYEEEE. The DNA for the CDR3 is TGTGCCAGCAGTCGGGGGGGGAGGTACGAGCAGTACGTC. Protein product: CASSRGGRYEQYV.

This clonotype was recorded at least ten times. The CDR3, as DNA: TGCGCCAGCAGCTTTTCCCGGGACAGCTACGAGCAGTACTTC. Its protein product is CASSFSRDSYEQYF. This chain links TRBV5-1 with TRBJ2-7, with 7 bases lining up with TRBD1. The CDR3 runs to 14 residues. The V gene end was trimmed by 2 bases and the J gene end by 3 bases; junction bases not matched to a gene: 5. CDR1 and CDR2 (germline): SGHRS, YFSETQ.

This clonotype occurred many times. The genes are TRBV5-1 and TRBJ1-2, with D perhaps TRBD1 (5 bases). This CDR3 is 17 amino acids long. Trimming removed 4 bases from V and 2 bases from J, with 21 bases in between. Germline CDR1 SGHRS, CDR2 YFSETQ. CDR3 residues: CASSEGQGGPANYGYTF. DNA for the CDR3: TGCGCCAGCAGCGAAGGGCAGGGTGGGCCTGCGAACTATGGCTACACCTTC.

The chain employs TRBV6-5 and TRBJ1-5; D not resolved. Deletions cut 6 bases from V and 5 bases from J, with 11 bases between. The CDR3 contains 13 residues. Germline values: CDR1 MNHEY, CDR2 SVGAGI. CDR3 coding DNA: TGTGCCAGCAGGCAGGCGTTTGATCAGCCCCAGCATTTT. Protein product: CASRQAFDQPQHF.

Ten or more counts support this clonotype. The chain carries TRBV4-1 and TRBJ1-5; unclear D gene. V shed 4 bases and J shed 2 bases, with 12 bases lying between them. The germline V gene encodes CDR1 MGHRA and CDR2 YSYEKL. This CDR3 comprises 15 residues. Here the CDR3 DNA reads TGCGCCAGCAGCCTAAAGGACCGGGGCAATCAGCCCCAGCATTTT. Amino acids: CASSLKDRGNQPQHF.

This clonotype has only a few counts. This chain connects TRBV20-1 to TRBJ2-2; 12 positions agree with TRBD2. CDR1 is DFQATT, CDR2 SNEGSKA, per germline (reference sequence). The CDR3 extends over 15 amino acids. The V and J ends lost 5 bases and 4 bases, in that order; junction bases with no gene match: 5. Here the CDR3 reads CSAAGTSGLTGELFF. Here the CDR3 DNA reads TGCAGTGCTGCCGGGACTAGCGGGCTCACCGGGGAGCTGTTTTTT.